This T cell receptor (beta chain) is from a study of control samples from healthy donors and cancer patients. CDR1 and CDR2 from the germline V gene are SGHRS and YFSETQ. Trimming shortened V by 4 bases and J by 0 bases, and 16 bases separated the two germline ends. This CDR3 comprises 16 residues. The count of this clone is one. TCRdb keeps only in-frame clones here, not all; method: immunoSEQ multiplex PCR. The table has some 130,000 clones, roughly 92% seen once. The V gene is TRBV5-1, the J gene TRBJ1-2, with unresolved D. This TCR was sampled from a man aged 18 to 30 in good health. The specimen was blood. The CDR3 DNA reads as TGCGCCAGCAGCCCCGGCAGAGGAGGGACTAACTATGGCTACACCTTC. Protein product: CASSPGRGGTNYGYTF.